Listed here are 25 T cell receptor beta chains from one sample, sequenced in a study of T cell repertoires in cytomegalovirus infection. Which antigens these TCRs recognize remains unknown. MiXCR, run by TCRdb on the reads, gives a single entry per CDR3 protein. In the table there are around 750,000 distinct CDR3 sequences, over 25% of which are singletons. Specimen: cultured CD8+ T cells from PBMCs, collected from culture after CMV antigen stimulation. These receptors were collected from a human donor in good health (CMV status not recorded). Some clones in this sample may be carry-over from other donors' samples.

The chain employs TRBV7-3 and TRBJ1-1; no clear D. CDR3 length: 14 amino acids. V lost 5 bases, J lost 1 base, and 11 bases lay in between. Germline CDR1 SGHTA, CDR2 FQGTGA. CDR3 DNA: TGTGCCAGCAGCCCACACCCAGCGAACACTGAAGCTTTCTTT. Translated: CASSPHPANTEAFF.

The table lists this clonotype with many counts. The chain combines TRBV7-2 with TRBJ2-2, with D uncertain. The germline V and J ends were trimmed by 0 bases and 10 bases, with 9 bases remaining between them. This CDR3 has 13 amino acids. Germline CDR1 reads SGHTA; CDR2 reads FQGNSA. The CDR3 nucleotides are TGTGCCAGCAGCTTAGCTCTGGTGGAGGAGCTGTTTTTT. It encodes CASSLALVEELFF.

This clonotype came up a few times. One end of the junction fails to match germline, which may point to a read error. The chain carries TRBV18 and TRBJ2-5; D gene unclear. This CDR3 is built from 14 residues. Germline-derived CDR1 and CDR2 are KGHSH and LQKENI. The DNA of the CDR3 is TGTGCCAGCTCACCCCCGACGCTAATAGAGACCCAGTACTTT. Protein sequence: CASSPPTLIETQYF.

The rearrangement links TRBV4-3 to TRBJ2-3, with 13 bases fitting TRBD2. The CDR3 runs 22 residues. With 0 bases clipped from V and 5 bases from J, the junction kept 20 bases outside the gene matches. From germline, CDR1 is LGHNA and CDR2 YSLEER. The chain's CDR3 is CASSQERVGLAGANLDLDTQYF. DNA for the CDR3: TGCGCCAGCAGCCAAGAACGTGTAGGACTAGCGGGGGCCAACTTAGACCTAGATACGCAGTATTTT.

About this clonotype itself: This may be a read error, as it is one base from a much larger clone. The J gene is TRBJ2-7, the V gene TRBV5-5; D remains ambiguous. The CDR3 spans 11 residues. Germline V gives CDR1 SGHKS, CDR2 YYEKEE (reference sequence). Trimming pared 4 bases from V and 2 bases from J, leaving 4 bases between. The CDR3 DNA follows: TGTGCCAGCAGCCACGCCTACGAGCAGTACTTC. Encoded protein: CASSHAYEQYF.

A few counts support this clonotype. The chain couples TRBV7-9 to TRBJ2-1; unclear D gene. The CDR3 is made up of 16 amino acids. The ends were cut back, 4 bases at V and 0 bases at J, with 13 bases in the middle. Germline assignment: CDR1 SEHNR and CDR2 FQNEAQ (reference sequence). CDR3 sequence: CASSSQDTGSYNEQFF. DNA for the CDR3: TGTGCCAGCAGCTCCCAAGACACTGGCTCCTACAATGAGCAGTTCTTC.

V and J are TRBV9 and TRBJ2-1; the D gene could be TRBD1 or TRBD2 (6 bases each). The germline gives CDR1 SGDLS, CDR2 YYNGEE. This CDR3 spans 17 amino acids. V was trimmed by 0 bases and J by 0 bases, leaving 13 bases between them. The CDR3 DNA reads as TGTGCCAGCAGCGTAGACCTCGGAGGGGGCTCCTACAATGAGCAGTTCTTC. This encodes CASSVDLGGGSYNEQFF.

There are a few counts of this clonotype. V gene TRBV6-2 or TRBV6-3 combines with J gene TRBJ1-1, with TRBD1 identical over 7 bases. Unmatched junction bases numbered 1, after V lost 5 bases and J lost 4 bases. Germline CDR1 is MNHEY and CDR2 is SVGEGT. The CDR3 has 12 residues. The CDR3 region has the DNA TGTGCCAGCAGTCACAGGGGCACTGAAGCTTTCTTT. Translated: CASSHRGTEAFF.

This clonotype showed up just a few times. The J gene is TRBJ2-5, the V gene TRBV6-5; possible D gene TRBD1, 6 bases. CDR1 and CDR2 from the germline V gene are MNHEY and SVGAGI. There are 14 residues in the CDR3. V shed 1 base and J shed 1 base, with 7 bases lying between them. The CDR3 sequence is CASSYWDTQETQYF. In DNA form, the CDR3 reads TGTGCCAGCAGTTACTGGGACACCCAAGAGACCCAGTACTTC.

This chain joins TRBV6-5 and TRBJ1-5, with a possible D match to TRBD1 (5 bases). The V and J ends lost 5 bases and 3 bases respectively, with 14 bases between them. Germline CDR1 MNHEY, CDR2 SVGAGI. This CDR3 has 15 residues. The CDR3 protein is CASSPLWGDNQPQHF. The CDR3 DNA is TGTGCCAGCAGTCCCCTTTGGGGGGACAATCAGCCCCAGCATTTT.

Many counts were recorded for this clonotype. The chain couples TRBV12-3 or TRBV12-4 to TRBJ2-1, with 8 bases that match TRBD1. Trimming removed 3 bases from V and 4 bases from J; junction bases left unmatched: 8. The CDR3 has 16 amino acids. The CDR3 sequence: CASSFGLDRVYNEQFF. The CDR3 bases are TGTGCCAGCAGTTTTGGGTTGGACAGGGTATACAATGAGCAGTTCTTC.

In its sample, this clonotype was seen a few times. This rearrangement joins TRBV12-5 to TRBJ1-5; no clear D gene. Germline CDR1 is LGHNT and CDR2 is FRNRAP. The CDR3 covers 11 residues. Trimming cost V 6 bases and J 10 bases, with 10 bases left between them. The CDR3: CASGHGDPQHF. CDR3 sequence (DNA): TGTGCTAGTGGCCACGGGGATCCCCAGCATTTT.

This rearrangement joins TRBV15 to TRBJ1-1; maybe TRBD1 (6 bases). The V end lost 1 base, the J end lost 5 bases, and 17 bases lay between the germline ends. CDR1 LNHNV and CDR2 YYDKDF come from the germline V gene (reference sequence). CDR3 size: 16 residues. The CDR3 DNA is TGTGCCACCAGCAGAGGCCGGGGGGGGCAGGGAACTGAAGCTTTCTTT. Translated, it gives CATSRGRGGQGTEAFF. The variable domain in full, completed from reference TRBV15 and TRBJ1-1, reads DAMVIQNPRYQVTQFGKPVTLSCSQTLNHNVMYWYQQKSSQAPKLLFHYYDKDFNNEADTPDNFQSRRPNTSFCFLDIRSPGLGDTAMYLCATSRGRGGQGTEAFFGQGTRLTVV.

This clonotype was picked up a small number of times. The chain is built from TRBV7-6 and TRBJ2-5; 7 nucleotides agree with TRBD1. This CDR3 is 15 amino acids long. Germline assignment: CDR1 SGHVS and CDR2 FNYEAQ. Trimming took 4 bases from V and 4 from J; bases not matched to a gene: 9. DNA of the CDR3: TGTGCCAGCAGCTACTTAGGGGGCGCGGGAGAGACCCAGTACTTC. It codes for CASSYLGGAGETQYF.

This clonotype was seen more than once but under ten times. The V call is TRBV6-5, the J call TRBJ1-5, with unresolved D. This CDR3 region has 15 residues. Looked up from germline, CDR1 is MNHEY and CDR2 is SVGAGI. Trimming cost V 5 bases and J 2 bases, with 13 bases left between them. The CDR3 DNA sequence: TGTGCCAGCAGTCGCAGTGGACGGCGCAATCAGCCCCAGCATTTT. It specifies CASSRSGRRNQPQHF.

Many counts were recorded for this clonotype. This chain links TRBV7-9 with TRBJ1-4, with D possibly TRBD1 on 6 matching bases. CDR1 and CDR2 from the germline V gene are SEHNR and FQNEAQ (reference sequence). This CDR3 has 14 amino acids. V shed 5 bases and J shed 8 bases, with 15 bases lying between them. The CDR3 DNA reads TGTGCCAGCAGCCTCCAGGGGCGAGACGAAAAACTGTTTTTT. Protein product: CASSLQGRDEKLFF.

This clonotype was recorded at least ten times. As DNA, the CDR3 is TGTGCCAGCACCAAGACAGGTCCCCTCTCTGGGGCCAACGTCCTGACTTTC. It translates to CASTKTGPLSGANVLTF. V and J are TRBV7-9 and TRBJ2-6; TRBD1 might be the D (6 bases). The length of the CDR3 is 17 residues. The ends were cut back, 7 bases at V and 0 bases at J, with 16 bases in the middle. Germline V lookup: CDR1 SEHNR, CDR2 FQNEAQ (reference sequence).

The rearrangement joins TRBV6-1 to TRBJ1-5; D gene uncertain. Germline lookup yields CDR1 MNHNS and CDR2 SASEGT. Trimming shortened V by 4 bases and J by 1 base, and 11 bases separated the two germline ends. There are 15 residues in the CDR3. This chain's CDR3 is CASSGWVVSNQPQHF. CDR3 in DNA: TGTGCCAGCAGTGGATGGGTAGTGAGCAATCAGCCCCAGCATTTT.

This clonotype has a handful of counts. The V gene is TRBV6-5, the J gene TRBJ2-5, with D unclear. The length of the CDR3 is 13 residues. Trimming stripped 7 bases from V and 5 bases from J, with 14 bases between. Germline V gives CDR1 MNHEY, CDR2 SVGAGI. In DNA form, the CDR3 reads TGTGCCAGCACGCCTAGAATTGGGGAGACCCAGTACTTC. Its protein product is CASTPRIGETQYF.

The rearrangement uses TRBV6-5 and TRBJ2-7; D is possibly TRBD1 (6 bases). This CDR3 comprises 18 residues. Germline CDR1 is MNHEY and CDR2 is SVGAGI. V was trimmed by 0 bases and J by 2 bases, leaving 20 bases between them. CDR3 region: CASSYSGQGKLLTYEQYF. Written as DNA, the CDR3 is TGTGCCAGCAGTTACTCGGGGCAGGGGAAGTTACTTACCTACGAGCAGTACTTC.

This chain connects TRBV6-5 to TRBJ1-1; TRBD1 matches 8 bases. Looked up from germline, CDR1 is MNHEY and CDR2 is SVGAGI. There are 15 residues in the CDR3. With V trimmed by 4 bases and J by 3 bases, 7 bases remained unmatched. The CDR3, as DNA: TGTGCCAGCAGTTTTGACAGGGGTCGAGACACTGAAGCTTTCTTT. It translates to CASSFDRGRDTEAFF.

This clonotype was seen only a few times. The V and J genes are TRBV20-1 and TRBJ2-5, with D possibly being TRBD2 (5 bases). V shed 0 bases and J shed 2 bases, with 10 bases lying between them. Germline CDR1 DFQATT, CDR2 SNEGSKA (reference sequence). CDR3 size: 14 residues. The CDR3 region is CSARDLEGQETQYF. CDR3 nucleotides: TGCAGTGCTAGAGATCTCGAGGGACAAGAGACCCAGTACTTC.

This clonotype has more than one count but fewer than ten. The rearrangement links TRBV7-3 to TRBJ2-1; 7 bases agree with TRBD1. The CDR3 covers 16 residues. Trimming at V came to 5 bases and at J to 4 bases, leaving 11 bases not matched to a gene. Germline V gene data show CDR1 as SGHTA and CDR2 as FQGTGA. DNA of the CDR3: TGTGCCAGCAGCCTTAGCCCGGGACAGTTTTACAATGAGCAGTTCTTC. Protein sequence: CASSLSPGQFYNEQFF.

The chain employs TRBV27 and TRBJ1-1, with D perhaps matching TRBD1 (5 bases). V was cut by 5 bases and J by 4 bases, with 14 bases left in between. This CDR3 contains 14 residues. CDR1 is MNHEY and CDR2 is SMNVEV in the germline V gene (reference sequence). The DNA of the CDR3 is TGTGCCAGCAGTCACCCGGGTGGGGGCACTGAAGCTTTCTTT. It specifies CASSHPGGGTEAFF.

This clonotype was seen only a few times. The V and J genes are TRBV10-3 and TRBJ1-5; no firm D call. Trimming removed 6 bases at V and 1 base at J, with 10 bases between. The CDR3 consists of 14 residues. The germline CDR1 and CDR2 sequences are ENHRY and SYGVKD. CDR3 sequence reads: CAISEDSSNQPQHF. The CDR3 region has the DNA TGTGCCATCAGCGAAGATTCAAGCAATCAGCCCCAGCATTTT.